What follows are 27 T cell receptor beta chains derived from one specimen sequenced in a study of shared clonotypes between healthy human individuals. Sequenced by immunoSEQ multiplex PCR; TCRdb stores in-frame clones only, minus some. Of about 580,000 clones in the sample, roughly 98% were seen once. The naive CD8 population came from CD45RO-negative cells selected for CCR7, without terminally differentiated effector memory CD45RA+ cells. Sequencing was carried out using naive CD8+ T cells sorted from blood. The receptors derive from a man aged 30 to 45 in good health.

In this sample, this clone turned up once. The chain is built from TRBV5-5 and TRBJ1-3; the D gene is possibly TRBD1 (6 bases). CDR3 length equals 16 residues. CDR1 is SGHKS, CDR2 YYEKEE, per germline (reference sequence). The V gene lost 4 bases and the J gene lost 3 bases, with 17 bases spanning the gap. CDR3 sequence (DNA): TGTGCCAGCAGCCGCGAAACGACAGGCTATGGAAACACCATATATTTT. This encodes CASSRETTGYGNTIYF.

The chain uses TRBV7-9 and TRBJ2-7, with TRBD1 matching 12 bases. The V and J ends lost 5 bases and 0 bases, in that order; junction bases with no gene match: 2. This CDR3 has 15 amino acids. Germline loops: CDR1 SEHNR, CDR2 FQNEAQ (reference sequence). CDR3 loop: CASSPGQGASYEQYF. CDR3 in DNA: TGTGCCAGCAGCCCGGGACAGGGGGCCTCCTACGAGCAGTACTTC.

J is TRBJ2-7 and V is TRBV5-1, with 9 nucleotides matching TRBD1. Germline V lookup: CDR1 SGHRS, CDR2 YFSETQ. CDR3 length equals 14 residues. The ends lost 3 bases at V and 4 bases at J; junction bases unmatched: 5. CDR3 sequence reads: CASSSRDRVYEQYF. CDR3 coding DNA: TGCGCCAGCAGCTCCCGGGACAGGGTTTACGAGCAGTACTTC.

The chain joins TRBV7-9 to TRBJ1-1, with D possibly TRBD1 on 5 matching bases. The V end was cut by 4 bases, the J end by 3 bases, with 18 bases between. In germline, CDR1 is SEHNR, CDR2 FQNEAQ (reference sequence). CDR3 size: 16 residues. CDR3 DNA: TGTGCCAGCAGCTCGGTCAGGGATAGGTGGGACACTGAAGCTTTCTTT. It is translated as CASSSVRDRWDTEAFF.

This chain links TRBV9 with TRBJ2-1; 9 nucleotides align to TRBD2. The trim removed 0 bases at V and 3 bases at J, leaving 4 bases unmatched. Looked up from germline, CDR1 is SGDLS and CDR2 is YYNGEE. The CDR3 runs to 16 residues. CDR3 nucleotides: TGTGCCAGCAGCGTAGAAGGAGCGGGAGGCTACAATGAGCAGTTCTTC. It codes for CASSVEGAGGYNEQFF.

The J gene is TRBJ1-5, the V gene TRBV7-9; D gene ambiguous. The CDR3 has 17 amino acids. V shed 1 base and J shed 0 bases, with 13 bases lying between them. Germline V gene data show CDR1 as SEHNR and CDR2 as FQNEAQ (reference sequence). The CDR3 sequence is CASSLDDGEYSNQPQHF. DNA of the CDR3: TGTGCCAGCAGCTTAGATGACGGGGAATATAGCAATCAGCCCCAGCATTTT.

The chain couples TRBV7-9 to TRBJ2-3; the match to TRBD2 covers 11 bases. CDR3 size: 17 residues. CDR1 is SEHNR, CDR2 FQNEAQ, per germline (reference sequence). V lost 5 bases and J lost 5; bases outside the gene matches: 12. This CDR3 reads CASSGGTSGRDGDTQYF. The CDR3 coding sequence is TGTGCCAGCAGCGGGGGCACTAGCGGGAGAGATGGAGATACGCAGTATTTT. Full variable domain (remainder filled in from reference TRBV7-9 and TRBJ2-3): DTGVSQNPRHKITKRGQNVTFRCDPISEHNRLYWYRQTLGQGPEFLTYFQNEAQLEKSRLLSDRFSAERPKGSFSTLEIQRTEQGDSAMYLCASSGGTSGRDGDTQYFGPGTRLTVL.

V gene TRBV29-1 combines with J gene TRBJ2-7, with D perhaps matching TRBD1 or TRBD2 (7 bases each). V was cut by 0 bases and J by 4 bases, with 19 bases left in between. Germline CDR1 SQVTM, CDR2 ANQGSEA. The CDR3 covers 16 residues. The DNA for the CDR3 is TGCAGCGTTGAAGATCGTTCTTCAGGGGGGGAATACGAGCAGTACTTC. Its protein is CSVEDRSSGGEYEQYF.

In this sample, this clone turned up once. CDR3 sequence (DNA): TGTGCCAGCAGCGACTTCTACGAGCAGTACTTC. This sequence encodes CASSDFYEQYF. The rearrangement uses TRBV27 and TRBJ2-7; no firm D call. In germline, CDR1 is MNHEY, CDR2 SMNVEV (reference sequence). The CDR3 contains 11 residues. The V gene lost 6 bases and the J gene lost 3 bases, with 6 bases spanning the gap.

The chain links TRBV7-9 to TRBJ2-7, with 10 bases matching TRBD2. V shed 0 bases, J shed 5 bases, and the junction held 1 base outside the gene matches. Germline V gene sequence: CDR1 SEHNR, CDR2 FQNEAQ (reference sequence). There are 14 residues in the CDR3. The CDR3 bases are TGTGCCAGCAGCTTAGCCCTAGCGGGAGACGAGCAGTACTTC. It codes for CASSLALAGDEQYF.

The J gene is TRBJ2-3, the V gene TRBV19; D is undetermined. V lost 3 bases and J 2 bases, leaving 12 bases between the germline ends. CDR1 and CDR2 from the germline V gene are LNHDA and SQIVND (reference sequence). This CDR3 is 15 amino acids long. The CDR3 is CASSILSVPTDTQYF. The CDR3 DNA is TGTGCCAGTAGTATTCTTTCAGTCCCCACAGATACGCAGTATTTT.

This clone was picked up one time. The chain combines TRBV4-1 with TRBJ2-3, with 12 bases identical to TRBD1. CDR3 size: 16 residues. Germline V gives CDR1 MGHRA, CDR2 YSYEKL. The V and J ends lost 4 bases and 4 bases, in that order; junction bases with no gene match: 6. CDR3 coding DNA: TGCGCCAGCAGCCCCGGGACAGGGGGCGTCGCAGATACGCAGTATTTT. It yields the protein CASSPGTGGVADTQYF.

The chain is built from TRBV10-2 and TRBJ2-7; 9 bases map to TRBD1. The CDR3 is 13 residues long. CDR1 is WSHSY, CDR2 SAAADI, per germline. Trimming removed 11 bases from V and 5 bases from J; junction bases left unmatched: 10. The CDR3 is CAGRDRVNHEQYF. The CDR3, as DNA: TGCGCCGGAAGGGACAGGGTGAACCACGAGCAGTACTTC.

This chain connects TRBV4-1 to TRBJ1-2; no clear D. Trimming shortened V by 3 bases and J by 4 bases, and 12 bases separated the two germline ends. Germline V lookup: CDR1 MGHRA, CDR2 YSYEKL. The CDR3 is 14 amino acids. In DNA form, the CDR3 reads TGCGCCAGCAGCCACGTCGACCAGTCCTATGGCTACACCTTC. It is translated as CASSHVDQSYGYTF.

The rearrangement joins TRBV18 to TRBJ1-5; no clear D. Trimming removed 6 bases at V and 0 bases at J, with 15 bases between. Germline V CDR1 and CDR2: KGHSH, LQKENI. The CDR3 extends over 16 amino acids. DNA for the CDR3: TGTGCCAGCTCTACCCTCCCCCCCCATAGCAATCAGCCCCAGCATTTT. Translated: CASSTLPPHSNQPQHF.

Concerning this clone: This specimen includes other DNA sequences encoding the same CDR3. V is TRBV6-6 and J is TRBJ2-7, with no clear D. Trimming took off 5 bases at V and 3 bases at J, with 11 bases between the two ends. The germline gives CDR1 MNHNY, CDR2 SVGAGI (reference sequence). The CDR3 extends over 13 amino acids. The CDR3 DNA follows: TGTGCCAGCAGTCCGGGCCCCTACTACGAGCAGTACTTC. Translating it yields CASSPGPYYEQYF.

This clone came up once. V usage is TRBV7-9 and J usage is TRBJ2-2; tentative D call: TRBD1 (5 bases). Trimming removed 0 bases at V and 1 base at J, with 6 bases between. CDR1 and CDR2 (germline): SEHNR, FQNEAQ (reference sequence). The CDR3 is 15 amino acids. The CDR3 coding sequence is TGTGCCAGCAGCTTAGCGCAGGGGAACACCGGGGAGCTGTTTTTT. Amino acid sequence: CASSLAQGNTGELFF.

V and J are TRBV11-2 and TRBJ2-3, with 8 positions matching TRBD2. Looked up from germline, CDR1 is SGHAT and CDR2 is FQNNGV. The CDR3 has 14 amino acids. V lost 6 bases, J lost 4 bases, and 6 bases stayed unmatched. The CDR3 DNA follows: TGTGCCAGCAGAACGGGACTAGGGGCAGATACGCAGTATTTT. Its protein is CASRTGLGADTQYF.

This clone was observed a handful of times. CDR3 residues: CASSRRSVGYTF. Written as DNA, the CDR3 is TGTGCCAGCAGCCGCAGATCGGTCGGCTACACCTTC. The chain combines TRBV9 with TRBJ1-2, with D uncertain. The V gene lost 4 bases and the J gene lost 8 bases, with 12 bases spanning the gap. The CDR3 loop spans 12 amino acids. Germline CDR1 SGDLS, CDR2 YYNGEE. Together with reference TRBV9 and TRBJ1-2, the CDR3 gives the full variable domain: DSGVTQTPKHLITATGQRVTLRCSPRSGDLSVYWYQQSLDQGLQFLIQYYNGEERAKGNILERFSAQQFPDLHSELNLSSLELGDSALYFCASSRRSVGYTFGSGTRLTVV.

This rearrangement joins TRBV25-1 to TRBJ1-2, with a tentative D call TRBD1 (5 bases). The CDR3 consists of 14 residues. Trimming removed 4 bases at V and 4 bases at J, with 13 bases between. Germline-derived CDR1 and CDR2 are MGHDK and SYGVNS. CDR3 DNA sequence: TGTGCCAGCAGTGTTTCGGCAGGGTTCTATGGCTACACCTTC. Amino acids: CASSVSAGFYGYTF.

This chain links TRBV7-8 with TRBJ2-7; a possible D gene is TRBD2 (6 bases). Germline CDR1 SGHVS, CDR2 FQNEAQ. The V end was cut by 5 bases, the J end by 0 bases, with 14 bases between. The CDR3 has 15 residues. As DNA, the CDR3 is TGTGCCAGCAGCCCTCTTAGCGGAAGCTCCTACGAGCAGTACTTC. This encodes CASSPLSGSSYEQYF. Full variable domain (outside the CDR3, taken from reference TRBV7-8 and TRBJ2-7): GAGVSQSPRYKVAKRGQDVALRCDPISGHVSLFWYQQALGQGPEFLTYFQNEAQLDKSGLPSDRFFAERPEGSVSTLKIQRTQQEDSAVYLCASSPLSGSSYEQYFGPGTRLTVT.

V gene TRBV29-1 combines with J gene TRBJ2-3; 9 bases are a match to TRBD2. Trimming at V came to 3 bases and at J to 2 bases, leaving 9 bases not matched to a gene. The CDR3 consists of 16 residues. Germline lookup yields CDR1 SQVTM and CDR2 ANQGSEA. Here the CDR3 DNA reads TGCAGCGTTGATAGAGGACTAGCGTCTTTCACAGATACGCAGTATTTT. Translated: CSVDRGLASFTDTQYF.

The rearrangement links TRBV11-3 to TRBJ2-2; D gene unclear. Germline V gene data show CDR1 as SGHNT and CDR2 as YENEEA. The CDR3 loop spans 17 amino acids. Trimming cost V 4 bases and J 0 bases, with 15 bases left between them. The CDR3 protein is CASSSRAATTNTGELFF. The CDR3 bases are TGTGCCAGCAGCTCCCGTGCAGCCACTACGAACACCGGGGAGCTGTTTTTT.

The gene calls are TRBV19 and TRBJ2-2, with a possible D match to TRBD1 (6 bases). This CDR3 contains 18 residues. V was pared by 3 bases and J by 3 bases, with 20 bases between. Germline V CDR1 and CDR2: LNHDA, SQIVND (reference sequence). CDR3 bases: TGTGCCAGTAGTATGGGGGCGATATCTCTCCTTCACACCGGGGAGCTGTTTTTT. Translating gives CASSMGAISLLHTGELFF.

This clone has just a few counts. This chain uses TRBV2 with TRBJ1-5; a possible D gene is TRBD1 (6 bases). Per the germline V gene, CDR1 is SNHLY and CDR2 is FYNNEI. This CDR3 spans 13 amino acids. Trimming stripped 10 bases from V and 2 bases from J, with 12 bases between. CDR3 sequence reads: CAKGAGGNQPQHF. The CDR3 DNA reads as TGTGCCAAAGGCGCAGGGGGCAATCAGCCCCAGCATTTT. Full variable domain (outside the CDR3, taken from reference TRBV2 and TRBJ1-5): EPEVTQTPSHQVTQMGQEVILRCVPISNHLYFYWYRQILGQKVEFLVSFYNNEISEKSEIFDDQFSVERPDGSNFTLKIRSTKLEDSAMYFCAKGAGGNQPQHFGDGTRLSIL.

The CDR3 nucleotides read TGCGCCAGCAGCTTGGCCGGGGCTAGGCCCTTCAATGAGCAGTTCTTC. This translates into CASSLAGARPFNEQFF. The V gene is TRBV5-1, the J gene TRBJ2-1; D tentatively reads TRBD1 or TRBD2 (5 bases each). V shed 0 bases and J shed 6 bases, with 16 bases lying between them. The CDR3 has 16 amino acids. Germline values: CDR1 SGHRS, CDR2 YFSETQ.

This clone appeared once. This chain uses TRBV13 with TRBJ2-7; 9 nucleotides match TRBD2. This CDR3 is built from 14 residues. Germline values: CDR1 PRHDT, CDR2 FYEKMQ (reference sequence). The trim removed 3 bases at V and 1 base at J, leaving 1 base unmatched. CDR3 loop: CASSFSGGSYEQYF. Written as DNA, the CDR3 is TGTGCCAGCAGCTTTAGCGGGGGTTCCTACGAGCAGTACTTC.